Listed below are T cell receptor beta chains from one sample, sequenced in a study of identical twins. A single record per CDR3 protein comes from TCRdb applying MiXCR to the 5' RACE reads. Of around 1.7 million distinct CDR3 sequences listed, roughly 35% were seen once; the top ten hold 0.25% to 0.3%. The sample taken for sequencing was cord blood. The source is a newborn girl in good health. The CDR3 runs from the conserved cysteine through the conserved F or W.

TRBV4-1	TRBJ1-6	CASSQGLGGNSPLHF
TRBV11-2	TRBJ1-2	CASSMRTGPANYGYTF
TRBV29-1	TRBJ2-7	CSVEDPPYEQYF
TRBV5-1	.	CASSFEGPGQGYNEQYF
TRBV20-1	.	CSARQGAFVDGEQYF
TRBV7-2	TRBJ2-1	CASSLVRGNSYNEQFF
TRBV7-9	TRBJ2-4	CASSPRGLVDIQYF
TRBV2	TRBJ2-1	CASSVLTSGGFYNEQFF
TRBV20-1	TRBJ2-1	CSARGVVHSNEQFF
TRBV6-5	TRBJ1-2	CASSYSETGGSYGYTF
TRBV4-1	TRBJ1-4	CASSQAAVPNEKLFF
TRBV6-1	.	CANSVSPPYEQYF
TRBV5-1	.	CASSATSGIYNEQYF
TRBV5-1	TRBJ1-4	CASSSNSELFF
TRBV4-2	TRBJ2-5	CASSQDSVRETQYF
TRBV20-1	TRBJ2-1	CSARDRERGAYNEQFF
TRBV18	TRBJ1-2	CASSWDGLLGYTF
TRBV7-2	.	CASSLTGLAGGEQYF
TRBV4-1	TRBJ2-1	CASSQDWMGHEQFF
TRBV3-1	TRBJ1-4	CASSQVGGSGLFF
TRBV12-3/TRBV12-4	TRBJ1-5	CASSLREGSNQPQHF
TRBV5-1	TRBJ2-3	CASRYTDTQYF
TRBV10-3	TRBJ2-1	CAISESNRPNEQFF
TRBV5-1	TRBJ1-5	CATQEGGYSNQPQHF
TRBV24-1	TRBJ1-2	CATRSYGYTF
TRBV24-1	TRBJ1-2	CATSDRGRDYGYTF
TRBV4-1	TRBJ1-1	CASSHAGRGNTEAFF
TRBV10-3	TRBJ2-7	CAISDGAGSSYEQYF
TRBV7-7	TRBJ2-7	CASSVGPQNYEQYF
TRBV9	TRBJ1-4	CASSSGTAREKLFF
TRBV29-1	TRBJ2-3	CSVGGKGTDTQYF
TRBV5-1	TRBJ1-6	CASSLNAGTNSPLHF
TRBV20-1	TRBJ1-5	CSASPGWSNQPQHF
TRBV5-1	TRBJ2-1	CASSTQGTYNVQFF
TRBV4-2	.	CASTTSDQAGYEQYF
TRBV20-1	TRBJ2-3	CSAFLPTDTQYF
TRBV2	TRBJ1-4	CASSQLYRGNGEKLFF
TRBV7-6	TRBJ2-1	CASSLAEGGGQFF
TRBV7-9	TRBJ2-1	CASSLARALEQFF
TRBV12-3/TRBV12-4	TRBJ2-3	CASSPPWGGTGILDTQYF
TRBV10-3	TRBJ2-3	CATQSGRFEDTQYF
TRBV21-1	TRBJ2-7	CASSKALYRGPRSYEQYF
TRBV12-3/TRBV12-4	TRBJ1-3	CASSPDRVTTIYF
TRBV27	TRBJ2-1	CASSYASGNEQFF
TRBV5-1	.	CASSVADGDYEQYF
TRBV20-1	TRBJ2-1	CSASNAEQFF
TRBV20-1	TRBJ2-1	CSAPGGAYNEQFF